Detailed here is one TCR beta chain. CDR1 and CDR2 from the germline V gene are SGHAT and FQDESV (reference sequence). V was clipped by 6 bases and J by 4 bases, with 19 bases between them. The CDR3 consists of 15 residues. It was during active infection that Seattle patients were enrolled and then longitudinally followed. This sample was taken from a study of blood T cell repertoires in COVID-19. Study summary: Acute and convalescent COVID-19 specimens originated in the United States, Italy and Spain. PBMCs, B-cell-depleted T cells, or T cells provided the cDNA or gDNA that made up the material.

The data were produced by immunoSEQ multiplex PCR, yet TCRdb's version contains in-frame clones alone and is incomplete. The sample consists of a few hundred thousand clones, about 88% of them appearing once. The chain employs TRBV11-1 and TRBJ2-7; a possible D gene is TRBD1 (6 bases). The clonotype was recovered from a man aged 45-65 years with COVID-19, enrolled during active disease. Sequences were obtained from peripheral blood. CDR3 amino acids: CASSSRDITDYEQYF. DNA for the CDR3: TGTGCCAGCAGTAGCCGGGACATAACCGATTACGAGCAGTACTTC.